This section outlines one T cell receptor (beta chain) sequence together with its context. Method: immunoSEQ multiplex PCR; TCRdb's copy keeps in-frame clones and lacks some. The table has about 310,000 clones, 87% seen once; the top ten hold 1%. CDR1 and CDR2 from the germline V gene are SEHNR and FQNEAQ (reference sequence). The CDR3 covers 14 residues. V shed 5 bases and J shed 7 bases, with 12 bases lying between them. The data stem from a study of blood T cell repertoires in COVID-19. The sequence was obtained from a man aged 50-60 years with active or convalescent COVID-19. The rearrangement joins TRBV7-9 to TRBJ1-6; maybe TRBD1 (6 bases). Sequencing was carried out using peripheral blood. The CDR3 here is CASSPDRFNSPLHF. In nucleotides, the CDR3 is TGTGCCAGCAGCCCCGACAGGTTCAATTCACCCCTCCACTTT.